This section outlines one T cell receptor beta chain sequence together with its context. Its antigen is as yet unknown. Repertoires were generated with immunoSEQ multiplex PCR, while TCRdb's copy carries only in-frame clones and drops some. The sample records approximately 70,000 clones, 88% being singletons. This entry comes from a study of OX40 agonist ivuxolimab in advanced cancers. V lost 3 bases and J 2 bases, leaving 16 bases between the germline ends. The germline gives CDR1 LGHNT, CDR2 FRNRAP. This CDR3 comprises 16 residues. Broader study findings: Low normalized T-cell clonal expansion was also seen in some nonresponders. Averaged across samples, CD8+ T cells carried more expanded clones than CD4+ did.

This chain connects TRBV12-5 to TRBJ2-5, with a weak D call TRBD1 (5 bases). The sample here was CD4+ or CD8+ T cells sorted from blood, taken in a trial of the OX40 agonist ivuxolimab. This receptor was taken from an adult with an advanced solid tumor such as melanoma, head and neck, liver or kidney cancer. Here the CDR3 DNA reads TGTGCTAGTGGTTTACGATTGAGAGACAGACAAGAGACCCAGTACTTC. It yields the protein CASGLRLRDRQETQYF.